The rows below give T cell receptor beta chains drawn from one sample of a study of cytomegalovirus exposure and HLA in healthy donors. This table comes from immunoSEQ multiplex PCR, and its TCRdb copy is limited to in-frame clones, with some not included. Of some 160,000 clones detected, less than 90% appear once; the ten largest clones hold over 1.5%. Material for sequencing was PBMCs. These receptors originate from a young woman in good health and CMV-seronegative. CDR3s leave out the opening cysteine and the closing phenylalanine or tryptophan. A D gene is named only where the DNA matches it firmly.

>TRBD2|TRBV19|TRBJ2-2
ASSKILAGGGTGELF
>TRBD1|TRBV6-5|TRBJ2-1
ASRFRDRGPHEQF
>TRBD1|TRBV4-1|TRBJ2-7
ASSQEGQLSYEQY
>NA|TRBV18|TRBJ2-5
ASTRRGSATGGETQY
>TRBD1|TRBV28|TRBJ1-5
ASGVTQGFGRSNQPQH
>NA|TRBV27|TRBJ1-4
ASSFSGKLF
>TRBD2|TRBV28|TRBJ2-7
ASSPSGTYYEQY
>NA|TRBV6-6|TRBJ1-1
ASSRDLTVRAF
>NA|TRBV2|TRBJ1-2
ASTRTEFPFYGYT
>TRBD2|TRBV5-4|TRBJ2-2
ASSLESGRVIAGELF
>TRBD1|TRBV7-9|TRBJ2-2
SSSYYRGLTGELF
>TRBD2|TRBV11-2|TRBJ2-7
ASSPGLAETYEQY
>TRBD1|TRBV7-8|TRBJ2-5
ASSDRGQETQY
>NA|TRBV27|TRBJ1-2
ASSLTGFGYT
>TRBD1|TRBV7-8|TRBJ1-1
ASSPRDRGTEAF
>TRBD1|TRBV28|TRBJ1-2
ASSLSDRGGGYT
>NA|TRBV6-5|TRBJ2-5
ASSYPGAQY
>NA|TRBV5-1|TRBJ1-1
ASSLVTGNTEAF
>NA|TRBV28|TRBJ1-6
ASSLLQWASYNSPLH
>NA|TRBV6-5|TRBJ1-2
ASSWQGANYGYT
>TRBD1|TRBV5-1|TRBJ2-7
ASSALRQGDEQY
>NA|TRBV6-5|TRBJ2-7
ASSYGRGAYEQY
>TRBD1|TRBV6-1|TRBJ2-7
ASSEVLGQWSYEQY
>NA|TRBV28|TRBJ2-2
ASSLYTPDGELF
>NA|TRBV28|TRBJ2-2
ATKPGFANTGELF
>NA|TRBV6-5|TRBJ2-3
ASSLTETSTDTQY
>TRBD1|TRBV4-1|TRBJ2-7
ASSQAKTQGGDEQY
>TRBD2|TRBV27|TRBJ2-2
ASSLRTSPTGELF
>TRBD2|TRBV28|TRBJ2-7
ASSLPAGVSEQY
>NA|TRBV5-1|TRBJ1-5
ASSLAGGSNQPQH
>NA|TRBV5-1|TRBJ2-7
ASSFQFSYEQY
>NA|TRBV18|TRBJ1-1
ASSREFTEAF
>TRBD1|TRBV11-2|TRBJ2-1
ASTRQGNPYNEQF
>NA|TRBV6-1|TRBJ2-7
ASSPPGVPYEQY
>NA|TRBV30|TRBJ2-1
AWRDETRTYNEQF
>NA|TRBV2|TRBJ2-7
ASTRPQAPSYEQY
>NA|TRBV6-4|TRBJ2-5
ASSTRTTLQETQY
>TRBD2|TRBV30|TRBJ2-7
AWSSGGPYEQY
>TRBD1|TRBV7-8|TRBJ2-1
ASSLRPDRANEQF
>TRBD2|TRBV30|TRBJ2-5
AWSLPGGVQTQY
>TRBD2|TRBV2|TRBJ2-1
ASSETSGSGSSYNEQF
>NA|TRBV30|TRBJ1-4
AWSVVREEKLF
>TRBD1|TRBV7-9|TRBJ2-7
ASSLAGDRVYHEQY
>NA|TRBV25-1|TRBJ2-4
ASSEQGIKNIQY
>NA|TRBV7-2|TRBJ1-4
ASSLGSRAGEKLF
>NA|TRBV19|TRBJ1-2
ASSPSWGGSGYT
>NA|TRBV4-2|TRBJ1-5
ASSHLDSDNQPQH
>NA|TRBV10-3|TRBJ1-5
AISGQGGQPQH
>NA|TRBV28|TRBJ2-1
ASSYSGEQF
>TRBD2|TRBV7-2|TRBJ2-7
ASSLVTSGPPTL